A single TCR beta chain is shown here with its context. The CDR3 has 13 amino acids. The germline V and J ends were trimmed by 5 bases and 3 bases, with 10 bases remaining between them. The table came from immunoSEQ multiplex PCR; TCRdb's copy has only in-frame clones and leaves some out. In the table there are around 190,000 clones, 84% of which are singletons. This sample was included in a study of blood T cell repertoires in COVID-19. Study background: The United States, Italy and Spain were the sources of the acute and convalescent COVID-19 samples.

This clonotype was obtained from a human donor in a cohort sampled during active COVID-19. V and J are TRBV12-3 or TRBV12-4 and TRBJ1-2, with D perhaps matching TRBD1 (5 bases). The sample consisted of peripheral blood. The CDR3, as DNA: TGTGCCAGCAGTCTCAGGGAAGACTATGGCTACACCTTC. Amino acids: CASSLREDYGYTF.